A single sample is the source of the 11 T cell receptor beta chains below, sequenced in a study of blood T cells in healthy people across ages. Alongside a J-beta primer mix, a sample-barcoded 5' primer served in a second PCR lasting 7 to 11 cycles. In TCRdb, the 5' RACE reads were re-called with MiXCR into one record per CDR3 protein. Of around 670,000 distinct CDR3 sequences in the sample, about 30% are singletons; the top ten hold around 14%. The sequencing input was blood. These receptors were taken from a woman of 80 years or more in good health.

V is TRBV9 and J is TRBJ1-2; D not certain. Germline V gives CDR1 SGDLS, CDR2 YYNGEE. The CDR3 spans 12 residues. V shed 3 bases and J shed 8 bases, with 11 bases lying between them. The CDR3 DNA reads TGTGCCAGCAGCGCTACGGGCCACGGCTACACCTTC. This encodes CASSATGHGYTF.

This clonotype was counted a few times. This sequence joins TRBV9 and TRBJ2-7; the D gene is possibly TRBD2 (5 bases). Trimming took 5 bases from V and 6 from J, leaving 15 bases between them. CDR3 length equals 13 residues. Germline V gene lookup returns CDR1 SGDLS and CDR2 YYNGEE. The CDR3 reads CASRGDAGPEQYF. The CDR3 coding sequence is TGTGCCAGCAGGGGAGACGCCGGTCCCGAGCAGTACTTC.

This clonotype was seen a handful of times. The chain employs TRBV6-6 and TRBJ1-1; a possible D gene is TRBD1 (6 bases). The germline CDR1 and CDR2 sequences are MNHNY and SVGAGI (reference sequence). With 7 bases removed from V and 0 bases from J, the gap between germline ends came to 15 bases. This CDR3 has 15 amino acids. The CDR3 nucleotides read TGTGCCAGCACCCCTTCCCAGGGGATGAACACTGAAGCTTTCTTT. It specifies CASTPSQGMNTEAFF.

The V gene is TRBV15, the J gene TRBJ1-6; 9 bases line up with TRBD1. The CDR3 covers 13 residues. The germline V gene has CDR1 LNHNV and CDR2 YYDKDF (reference sequence). After removal of 0 bases from V and 18 bases from J, the junction contained 6 bases not matched to a gene. The CDR3 sequence: CATSRDRDRAPHF. The DNA of the CDR3 is TGTGCCACCAGCAGAGACCGGGACAGGGCCCCCCACTTT.

The chain combines TRBV18 with TRBJ2-7; the match to TRBD1 covers 9 bases. Looked up from germline, CDR1 is KGHSH and CDR2 is LQKENI. Unmatched junction bases numbered 7, after V lost 0 bases and J lost 4 bases. This CDR3 has 16 residues. The CDR3 spells CASSPPSHRGLYEQYF. The CDR3 DNA sequence: TGTGCCAGCTCACCACCTTCCCACAGGGGGCTGTACGAGCAGTACTTC.

The genes are TRBV29-1 and TRBJ2-3; TRBD2 matches at 10 bases. The CDR3 extends over 16 amino acids. V was clipped by 6 bases and J by 4 bases; unmatched bases: 13. Germline assignment: CDR1 SQVTM and CDR2 ANQGSEA. Here the CDR3 DNA reads TGCAGCGTCAACCCGTTGGTACTAGCGGGACCAGATACGCAGTATTTT. Encoded protein: CSVNPLVLAGPDTQYF.

There are many counts of this clonotype. J is TRBJ1-1 and V is TRBV7-9; no reliable D call. Trimming took 3 bases from V and 1 from J, leaving 6 bases between them. The CDR3 contains 13 residues. CDR1 and CDR2 (germline): SEHNR, FQNEAQ (reference sequence). Here the CDR3 reads CASSFAENTEAFF. As DNA, the CDR3 is TGTGCCAGCAGCTTCGCGGAGAACACTGAAGCTTTCTTT. Complete variable domain (other parts from reference TRBV7-9 and TRBJ1-1): DTGVSQNPRHKITKRGQNVTFRCDPISEHNRLYWYRQTLGQGPEFLTYFQNEAQLEKSRLLSDRFSAERPKGSFSTLEIQRTEQGDSAMYLCASSFAENTEAFFGQGTRLTVV.

The chain employs TRBV29-1 and TRBJ2-2, with no clear D. CDR3 length: 16 amino acids. The germline CDR1 and CDR2 sequences are SQVTM and ANQGSEA. Deletions cut 2 bases from V and 11 bases from J, with 24 bases between. In DNA form, the CDR3 reads TGCAGCGTTGAAACCCGGTCTGGAACGGGTCGTGCAGAGCTGTTTTTT. Its translation: CSVETRSGTGRAELFF.

This clonotype was observed at least ten times. The chain recombines TRBV20-1 with TRBJ2-5; TRBD1 might be the D (5 bases). This CDR3 is built from 15 residues. Germline V CDR1 and CDR2: DFQATT, SNEGSKA (reference sequence). Trimming took off 6 bases at V and 2 bases at J, with 19 bases between the two ends. In DNA form, the CDR3 reads TGCAGTGCCAGAAGGACGGCAGGGTGGCAAGAGACCCAGTACTTC. Translated, it gives CSARRTAGWQETQYF.

A remark on this clonotype: A much larger clone sits a single nucleotide away, making a read error possible. The V and J genes are TRBV5-1 and TRBJ2-5; D is possibly TRBD2 (5 bases). This CDR3 contains 15 residues. Trimming took 0 bases from V and 11 from J, leaving 20 bases between them. CDR1 and CDR2 (germline): SGHRS, YFSETQ. CDR3 in amino acids: CASSLGPPGSNEQYF. The CDR3 nucleotides are TGCGCCAGCAGCTTGGGCCCCCCGGGGAGCAATGAGCAGTACTTC.

This clonotype has just a few counts. The chain has TRBV28 and TRBJ2-3; no clear D gene. There are 15 residues in the CDR3. Germline CDR1 is MDHEN and CDR2 is SYDVKM. V shed 5 bases and J shed 4 bases, with 16 bases lying between them. DNA for the CDR3: TGTGCCAGCAGTGCTACCGGGCTACGGGCAGATACGCAGTATTTT. It codes for CASSATGLRADTQYF.